This T cell receptor beta chain was sequenced during a study of cytomegalovirus exposure and HLA in healthy donors. Deletions cut 0 bases from V and 0 bases from J, with 7 bases between. This CDR3 spans 15 amino acids. From germline, CDR1 is SGHRS and CDR2 YFSETQ. Note on this clone: Antigen specificity is unknown.

Study-level findings and limits: There were some V segments, including TRBV6-2 and TRBV6-3, excluded as indistinguishable. The authors reported that TCR beta sequences could predict HLA-A and HLA-B alleles. These predictions were accurate for most subjects in the first cohort.

Use of 60 Vbeta and 13 Jbeta primers characterized the PCR. Libraries were prepared by immunoSEQ multiplex PCR; TCRdb keeps only in-frame clonotypes and omits some of them. The sample lists about 190,000 clones, around 67% occurring once. The material sequenced was PBMCs. The TCR was taken from a woman aged 25 to 39 in good health and CMV-seropositive. The rearrangement links TRBV5-1 to TRBJ1-3; no reliable D call. CDR3 sequence: CASSLASYSGNTIYF. The CDR3 DNA reads TGCGCCAGCAGCTTGGCGTCGTACTCTGGAAACACCATATATTTT. The whole variable domain, remainder taken from reference TRBV5-1 and TRBJ1-3, is KAGVTQTPRYLIKTRGQQVTLSCSPISGHRSVSWYQQTPGQGLQFLFEYFSETQRNKGNFPGRFSGRQFSNSRSEMNVSTLELGDSALYLCASSLASYSGNTIYFGEGSWLTVV.